This TCR beta chain comes out of a study of cytomegalovirus exposure and HLA in healthy donors. Study results and caveats: A later look showed TCR association rates differing by HLA locus, highest for DRB1 and lowest for HLA-C. Most TCRs appeared rarely, but some public TCRs recurred in many donors. The later analysis indicated that the majority of CMV-associated TCR beta chains appeared HLA-restricted. TCR beta sequences numbering roughly 18,000 were associated with HLA alleles at 0.05 false discovery rate in a later analysis.

Primers: 60 Vbeta forward and 13 Jbeta reverse. Sequenced by immunoSEQ multiplex PCR; TCRdb stores in-frame clones only, minus some. The repertoire table contains about 200,000 clones. V gave up 4 bases and J gave up 2 bases; unmatched junction bases: 5. Germline CDR1 LGHNA, CDR2 YNFKEQ. The length of the CDR3 is 16 residues. Points on this clone: As yet, its antigen is unknown.

The origin of this receptor is a man in his thirties or forties in good health and CMV-seronegative. Sequencing was carried out using PBMCs. The V call is TRBV4-2, the J call TRBJ2-1, with TRBD2 identical over 10 bases. CDR3 DNA: TGTGCCAGCAGCCCCCAGCGGGGGGGCCCCTACAATGAGCAGTTCTTC. Amino acids: CASSPQRGGPYNEQFF.